The clone carrying this TCR beta chain came up many times. The data stem from a study of CD8+CD57+ T cells in acquired aplastic anemia. Trimming removed 4 bases from V and 8 bases from J, with 18 bases in between. The CDR3 runs 15 residues. Germline assignment: CDR1 MGHRA and CDR2 YSYEKL. The sequenced patients had an expansion of CD8+CD57+ cells seen by flow cytometry. Severe acquired aplastic anemia was present in every patient. TCR beta VDJ and CDR3 profiling used genomic DNA as template. TCRdb called the reads again in MiXCR, with one record for every CDR3 protein. Here the sample spans around 120,000 distinct CDR3 sequences, approximately 36% being singletons.

Specimen: sorted CD4+, CD8+, or CD8+CD57+ T cells (not recorded which) from PBMCs. This chain uses TRBV4-1 with TRBJ2-1; D might be TRBD2 (5 bases). The source is a human donor with aplastic anemia. The CDR3 DNA sequence: TGCGCCAGCAGCCTCTCCTTAGGAGGAGTCTATGAGCAGTTCTTC. It codes for CASSLSLGGVYEQFF.